These 13 T cell receptor beta chains share one sample of origin, sequenced in a study of glioma-infiltrating T cells. Amplification of TCR alpha and beta CDR3 regions from RNA used iRepertoire nested multiplex PCR. TCRdb re-called the multiplex PCR reads through MiXCR, storing one row per CDR3 protein. The table lists around 20,000 distinct CDR3 sequences, around 23% of them singletons, with around 14% in the top ten. Sequenced input: glioma tissue, nonneoplastic brain tissue, or PBMCs (not recorded which). These receptors all stem from a human donor with low-grade glioma or glioblastoma, undergoing nonglioma brain surgery, or in good health (not recorded which).

Note on this clonotype: A much larger clone lies a single base off, so this may be a read error. The chain combines TRBV27 with TRBJ1-5, with D unresolved. From germline, CDR1 is MNHEY and CDR2 SMNVEV (reference sequence). V dropped 0 bases and J dropped 9 bases, with 6 bases sitting between them. The CDR3 totals 12 residues. The CDR3 loop reads CASSLSGRPQHF. For the CDR3, the DNA is TGTGCCAGCAGTTTATCAGGGCGGCCCCAGCATTTT.

This clonotype was recorded at least ten times. CDR3 residues: CASSWTSGADTQYF. In nucleotides, the CDR3 is TGTGCCAGCAGTTGGACTAGTGGGGCAGATACGCAGTATTTT. The rearrangement joins TRBV6-2 or TRBV6-3 to TRBJ2-3, with 7 bases that match TRBD2. Germline CDR1 and CDR2: MNHEY and SVGEGT. The CDR3 has 14 amino acids. With 4 bases clipped from V and 4 bases from J, the junction kept 5 bases outside the gene matches.

The sample holds one count of this clonotype. Just one base apart from a much larger clone, this may be a read error. The chain employs TRBV4-3 and TRBJ2-7; D assignment may be TRBD1 or TRBD2 (5 bases each). CDR3 size: 14 residues. In germline, CDR1 is LGHNA, CDR2 YSLEER. For the CDR3, the DNA is TGCGCCAGCAGCCAGGAGGCTGGGACCTACGAGCGGTACTTC. Translating it yields CASSQEAGTYERYF.

This clonotype was observed many times. This chain links TRBV20-1 with TRBJ2-7; 9 nucleotides line up with TRBD1. The J segment lost 5 bases and the V segment lost 2 bases, leaving 13 bases of the junction unmatched. In germline, CDR1 is DFQATT, CDR2 SNEGSKA (reference sequence). This CDR3 region has 16 residues. In nucleotides, the CDR3 is TGCAGTGCTAGACTCGCGACCGGGACAGGGTCTAACGAGCAGTACTTC. Translated: CSARLATGTGSNEQYF.

The sample holds many counts of this clonotype. The V gene is TRBV27, the J gene TRBJ2-7, with TRBD2 matching 10 bases. The CDR3 is 15 amino acids. V lost 6 bases and J lost 5; bases outside the gene matches: 10. Germline-derived CDR1 and CDR2 are MNHEY and SMNVEV (reference sequence). CDR3 sequence: CASSPSGGAFNEQYF. The CDR3 DNA reads as TGTGCCAGCAGCCCGAGCGGGGGGGCCTTCAACGAGCAGTACTTC.

The chain joins TRBV20-1 to TRBJ2-3, with 9 nucleotides matching TRBD1. The CDR3 is 14 amino acids. The ends lost 6 bases at V and 1 base at J; junction bases unmatched: 5. Germline V gene data show CDR1 as DFQATT and CDR2 as SNEGSKA (reference sequence). In nucleotides, the CDR3 is TGCAGTGCACCGCGGGACAGGGGCACAGATACGCAGTATTTT. It translates to CSAPRDRGTDTQYF.

Sample share makes this clonotype medium-sized. The rearrangement joins TRBV27 to TRBJ1-2; TRBD1 might be the D (6 bases). This CDR3 has 14 residues. From germline, CDR1 is MNHEY and CDR2 SMNVEV (reference sequence). V was cut by 0 bases and J by 6 bases, with 11 bases left in between. The CDR3 sequence is CASSLSRGGDGYTF. Here the CDR3 DNA reads TGTGCCAGCAGTTTATCCAGGGGAGGGGATGGCTACACCTTC.

The CDR3: CSARAPRRGIFTDTQYF. CDR3 nucleotides: TGCAGTGCTAGAGCTCCCCGACGGGGAATCTTCACAGATACGCAGTATTTT. The chain has TRBV20-1 and TRBJ2-3, with D possibly TRBD2 on 5 matching bases. The CDR3 length is 17 residues. Germline-derived CDR1 and CDR2 are DFQATT and SNEGSKA (reference sequence). V lost 1 base, J lost 2 bases, and 19 bases lay in between.

This clonotype has a count of ten or more. This sequence joins TRBV14 and TRBJ2-2; D is perhaps TRBD1 or TRBD2 (5 bases each). The CDR3 length is 17 residues. V was trimmed by 3 bases and J by 0 bases, leaving 14 bases between them. Germline values: CDR1 SGHDN, CDR2 FVKESK. CDR3 sequence: CASSHWDLHPNTGELFF. Written as DNA, the CDR3 is TGTGCCAGCAGCCATTGGGACCTACACCCGAACACCGGGGAGCTGTTTTTT.

This clonotype was counted only a few times. The chain recombines TRBV4-1 with TRBJ2-7, with 10 bases that match TRBD2. Per the germline V gene, CDR1 is MGHRA and CDR2 is YSYEKL. V was clipped by 1 base and J by 2 bases; unmatched bases: 2. The CDR3 has 15 amino acids. CDR3 amino acids: CASSQVAGGPYEQYF. CDR3 DNA: TGCGCCAGCAGCCAAGTAGCGGGGGGCCCCTACGAGCAGTACTTC.

At least ten counts were recorded for this clonotype. The chain links TRBV12-3 or TRBV12-4 to TRBJ1-5; 8 bases align to TRBD1. The CDR3 has 14 residues. The junction had 3 bases not matched to a gene; V was cut back by 5 bases and J by 3 bases. The CDR3 loop reads CASSEGQANQPQHF. The CDR3 DNA is TGTGCCAGCAGTGAGGGACAGGCCAATCAGCCCCAGCATTTT.

In this sample, this clonotype turned up many times. This chain uses TRBV6-6 with TRBJ1-5; 7 nucleotides match TRBD1. V gave up 0 bases and J gave up 6 bases; unmatched junction bases: 5. CDR3 size: 15 residues. The V gene's germline CDR1 is MNHNY and CDR2 SVGAGI (reference sequence). The DNA of the CDR3 is TGTGCCAGCAGTTACTCCGACAGGGAGGGTCAGCCCCAGCATTTT. Encoded protein: CASSYSDREGQPQHF.

Note on this clonotype: This may come from a read error, since a much larger clone is one base off. The gene calls are TRBV7-9 and TRBJ2-3; a possible D gene is TRBD2 (7 bases). Germline CDR1 is SEHNR and CDR2 is FQNEAQ (reference sequence). The CDR3 loop spans 15 amino acids. Here the CDR3 reads CARSTRGAGTDTQYF. DNA for the CDR3: TGTGCCCGCAGCACCCGGGGGGCCGGCACAGATACGCAGTATTTT.